This TCR beta chain was obtained from a study of cytomegalovirus exposure and HLA in healthy donors. Study conclusions and caveats: The listing of some 170 TCR beta chains classed them as cytomegalovirus-associated. Apparent HLA restriction characterized most CMV-associated TCR beta chains in a later analysis. A later analysis found TCR association rates differed by HLA locus, highest for DRB1 and lowest for HLA-C.

The trim removed 6 bases at V and 7 bases at J, leaving 6 bases unmatched. The CDR3 loop spans 14 amino acids. Germline CDR1 and CDR2: ENHRY and SYGVKD. As to this clone: Its antigen is still unknown.

PCR was performed using 60 Vbeta and 13 Jbeta primers. Some clones are missing from TCRdb's copy, which holds only in-frame ones; the method was immunoSEQ multiplex PCR. The table records approximately 120,000 clones, around 70% of them present only once. The J gene is TRBJ1-4, the V gene TRBV10-3; 9 bases map to TRBD1. The TCR originated in a woman in her 70s in good health and CMV-seropositive. What was sequenced was PBMCs. In DNA, the CDR3 is TGTGCCATCAGCCAGGACAGGGGCGGTGAAAAACTGTTTTTT. It codes for CAISQDRGGEKLFF.